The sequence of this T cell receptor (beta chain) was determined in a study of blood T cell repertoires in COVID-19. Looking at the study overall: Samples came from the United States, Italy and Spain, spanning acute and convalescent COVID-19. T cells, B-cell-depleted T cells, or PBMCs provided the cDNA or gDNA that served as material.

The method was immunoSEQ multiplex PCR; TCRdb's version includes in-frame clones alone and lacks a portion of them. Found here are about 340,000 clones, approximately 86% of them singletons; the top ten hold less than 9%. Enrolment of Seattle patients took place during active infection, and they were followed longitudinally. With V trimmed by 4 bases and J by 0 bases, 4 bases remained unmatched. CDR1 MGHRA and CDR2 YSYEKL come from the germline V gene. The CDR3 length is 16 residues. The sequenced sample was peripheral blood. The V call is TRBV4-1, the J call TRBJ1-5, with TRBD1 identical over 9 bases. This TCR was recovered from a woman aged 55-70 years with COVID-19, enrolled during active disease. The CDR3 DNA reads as TGCGCCAGCAGCCCGACAGGGGGGTATAGCAATCAGCCCCAGCATTTT. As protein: CASSPTGGYSNQPQHF.